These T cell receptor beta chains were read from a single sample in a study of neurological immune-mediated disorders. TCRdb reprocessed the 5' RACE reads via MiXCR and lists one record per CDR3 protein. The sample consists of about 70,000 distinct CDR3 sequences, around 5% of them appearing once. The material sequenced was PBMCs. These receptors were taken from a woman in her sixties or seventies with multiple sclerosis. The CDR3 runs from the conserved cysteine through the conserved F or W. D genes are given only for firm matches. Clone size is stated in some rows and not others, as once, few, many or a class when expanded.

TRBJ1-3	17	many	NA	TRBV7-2	TGTGCCAGCAGCTTAGCGATAGGGGGGATCTCTGGAAACACCATATATTTT	CASSLAIGGISGNTIYF
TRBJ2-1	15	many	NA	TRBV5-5	TGTGCCAGCAGCAAGCAGTCCGACTCCTACAATGAGCAGTTCTTC	CASSKQSDSYNEQFF
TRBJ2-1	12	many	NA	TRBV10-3	TGTGCCATCAGTGAAGGCGGGGATGAGCAGTTCTTC	CAISEGGDEQFF
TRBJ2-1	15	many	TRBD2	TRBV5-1	TGCGCCAGCAGCTTGCTAGCGGGCTCCTACAATGAGCAGTTCTTC	CASSLLAGSYNEQFF
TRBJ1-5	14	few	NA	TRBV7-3	TGTGCCAGCAGCTTAGAGGGGACTAATCAGCCCCAGCATTTT	CASSLEGTNQPQHF
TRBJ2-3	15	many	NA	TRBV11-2	TGTGCCAGCAGCTTTATCCCAGCGGCCACAGATACGCAGTATTTT	CASSFIPAATDTQYF
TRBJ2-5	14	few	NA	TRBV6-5	TGTGCCAGCAGTTACGACCTAGGGGGAGAGACCCAGTACTTC	CASSYDLGGETQYF
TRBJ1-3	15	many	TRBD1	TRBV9	TGTGCCAGCAGCGTGGGACAGACCATAGGAAACACCATATATTTT	CASSVGQTIGNTIYF
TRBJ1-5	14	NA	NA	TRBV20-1	TGCAGTGCTGGGACATTCTATAGCAATCAGCCCCAGAATTTT	CSAGTFYSNQPQNF
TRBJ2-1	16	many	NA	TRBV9	TGTGCCAGCAGCGTAGCTAGGGGGGAGGGCCGCAATGAGCAGTTCTTC	CASSVARGEGRNEQFF
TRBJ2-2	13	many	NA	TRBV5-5	TGTGCCAGCAGCGTCACAGGGAATGGGGAGCTGTTTTTT	CASSVTGNGELFF
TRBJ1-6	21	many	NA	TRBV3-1	TGTGCCAGCAGCCAAGAAGGGACTTCCCCCCGTCGGTTCCGGTGGGATTCACCCCTCCACTTT	CASSQEGTSPRRFRWDSPLHF
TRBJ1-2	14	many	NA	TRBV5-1	TGCGCCAGCAGCTCAGGACAGAGCTACTATGGCTACACCTTC	CASSSGQSYYGYTF
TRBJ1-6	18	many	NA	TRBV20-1	TGCAGTGCTAGAGATTCTTTAAAGGGGGGGCTAGATAATTCACCCCTCCACTTT	CSARDSLKGGLDNSPLHF
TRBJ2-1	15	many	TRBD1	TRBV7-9	TGTGCCAGCAGCAGGGGACAGGGGGCAAACGATGAGCAGTTCTTC	CASSRGQGANDEQFF
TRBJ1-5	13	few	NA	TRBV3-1	TGTGCCAGCAGCCAAAGGGCACGGCAGCCCCAGCATTTT	CASSQRARQPQHF
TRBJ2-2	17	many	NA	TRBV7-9	TGTGCCAGCAGCTTATTAGGTGGGATGCTGAACACCGGGGAGCTGTTTTTT	CASSLLGGMLNTGELFF
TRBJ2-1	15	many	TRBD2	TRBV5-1	TGCGCCAGCAGCTTTGGAAGCGGGAGCTCCAATGAGCAGTTCTTC	CASSFGSGSSNEQFF
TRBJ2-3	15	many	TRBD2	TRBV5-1	TGCGCCAGCAGAGAAGGACTAGCGGGTGGAGATACGCAGTATTTT	CASREGLAGGDTQYF
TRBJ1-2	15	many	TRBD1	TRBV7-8	TGTGCCAGCAGCATCCAACAGGGGGGGGGCTATGGCTACACCTTC	CASSIQQGGGYGYTF
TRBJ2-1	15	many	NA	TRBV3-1	TGTGCCAGCAGCCAAGACGGGGTCAGTGACAATGAGCAGTTCTTC	CASSQDGVSDNEQFF
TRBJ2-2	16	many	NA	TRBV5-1	TGCGCCAGCAGCTTGGCCCTAGGTCGGGGCACCGGGGAGCTGTTTTTT	CASSLALGRGTGELFF
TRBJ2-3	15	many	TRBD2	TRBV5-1	TGCGCCAGCAGCTTCCTAGCGGGAGAAGGAGATACGCAGTATTTT	CASSFLAGEGDTQYF
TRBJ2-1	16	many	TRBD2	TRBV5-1	TGCGCCAGCAGCCCCCCCCGACTAGCGGGAGTAAATGAGCAGTTCTTC	CASSPPRLAGVNEQFF
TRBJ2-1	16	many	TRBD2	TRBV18	TGTGCCAGCTCACCAAACGTCGGGACTAGATACAATGAGCAGTTCTTC	CASSPNVGTRYNEQFF
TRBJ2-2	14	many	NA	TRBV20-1	TGCAGTGCTAGCGTTAGCGGCTTGACCGGGGAGCTGTTTTTT	CSASVSGLTGELFF
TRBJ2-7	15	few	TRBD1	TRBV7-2	TGTGCCAGCAGCCCCGGACAGGGGAGCTCCTACGAGCAGTACTTC	CASSPGQGSSYEQYF
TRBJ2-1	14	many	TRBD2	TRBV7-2	TGTGCCAGCAGCGGTAGCGGGGCTAACAATGAGCAGTTCTTC	CASSGSGANNEQFF
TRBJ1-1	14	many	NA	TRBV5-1	TGCGCCAGCAGTTTATCCCCAGTGAACACTGAAGCTTTCTTT	CASSLSPVNTEAFF
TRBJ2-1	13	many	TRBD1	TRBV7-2	TGTGCCAGCAGGGGACAGGGGCAGGTTGAGCAGTTCTTC	CASRGQGQVEQFF
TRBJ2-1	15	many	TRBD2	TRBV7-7	TGTGCCAGCAGCTCTAGCGGGAGCCCCTACAATGAGCAGTTCTTC	CASSSSGSPYNEQFF
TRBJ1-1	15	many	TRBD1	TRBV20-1	TGCAGTGCTAAATCAATGTACAGGGGGCGGGCTGAAGCTTTCTTT	CSAKSMYRGRAEAFF
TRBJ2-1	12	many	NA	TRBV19	TGTGCCAGTAGTGACAGAAACAATGAGCAGTTCTTC	CASSDRNNEQFF
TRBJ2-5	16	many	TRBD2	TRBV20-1	TGCAGTGCTAGAGGTGGTAGCGGGCCCTCCCCAGGGACCCAGTACTTC	CSARGGSGPSPGTQYF
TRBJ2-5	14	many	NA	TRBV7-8	TGTGCCAGCAGTAGTACAGGGCTTCAAGAGACCCAGTACTTC	CASSSTGLQETQYF
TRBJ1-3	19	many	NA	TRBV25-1	TGTGCCAGCAGTGAATCAGTTCCTGGGGGGCGCGGGAGAGGAAACACCATATATTTT	CASSESVPGGRGRGNTIYF
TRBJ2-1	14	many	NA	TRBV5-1	TGCGCCAGCACCTCCATGGGGGGCGGGAATGAGCAGTTCTTC	CASTSMGGGNEQFF
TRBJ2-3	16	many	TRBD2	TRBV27	TGTGCCAGCAGTACCCCACTAGCGGGAGGGTCAGATACGCAGTATTTT	CASSTPLAGGSDTQYF
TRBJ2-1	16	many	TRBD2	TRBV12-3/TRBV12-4	TGTGCCAGCAGTTCCCGGACTAGCGGGAGGCACAATGAGCAGTTCTTC	CASSSRTSGRHNEQFF